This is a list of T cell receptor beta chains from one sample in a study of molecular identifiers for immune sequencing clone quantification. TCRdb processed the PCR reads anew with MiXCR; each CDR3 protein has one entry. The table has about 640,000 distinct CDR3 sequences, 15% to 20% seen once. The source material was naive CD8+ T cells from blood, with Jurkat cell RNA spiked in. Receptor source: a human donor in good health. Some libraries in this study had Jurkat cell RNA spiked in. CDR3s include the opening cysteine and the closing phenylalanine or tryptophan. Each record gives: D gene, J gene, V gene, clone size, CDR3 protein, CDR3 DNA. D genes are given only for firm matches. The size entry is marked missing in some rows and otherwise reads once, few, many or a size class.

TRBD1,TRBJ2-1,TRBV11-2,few,CASSLVGDRVGNEQFF,TGTGCCAGCAGCTTAGTAGGGGACAGGGTGGGCAATGAGCAGTTCTTC
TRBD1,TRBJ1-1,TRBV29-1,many,CSVPGQGITEAFF,TGCAGCGTACCGGGACAGGGGATCACTGAAGCTTTCTTT
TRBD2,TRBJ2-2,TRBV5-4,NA,CASSLGPGLAANAGELFF,TGTGCCAGCAGCTTGGGCCCGGGACTAGCGGCGAACGCCGGGGAGCTGTTTTTT
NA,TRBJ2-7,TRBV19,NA,CASSIYGEGYEQYF,TGTGCCAGTAGTATATACGGGGAAGGGTACGAGCAGTACTTC
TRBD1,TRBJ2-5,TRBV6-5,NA,CASSRGQGARETQYF,TGTGCCAGCAGTCGCGGACAGGGGGCGCGGGAGACCCAGTACTTC
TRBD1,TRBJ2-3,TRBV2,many,CASSVGQGVSTDTQYF,TGTGCCAGCAGTGTTGGACAGGGGGTCAGCACAGATACGCAGTATTTT
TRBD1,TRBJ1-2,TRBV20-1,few,CSARDRGWNYGYTF,TGCAGTGCTAGGGACAGGGGTTGGAACTATGGCTACACCTTC
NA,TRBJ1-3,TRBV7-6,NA,CASSLGPGRNTIYF,TGTGCCAGCAGCTTAGGTCCGGGACGAAACACCATATATTTT
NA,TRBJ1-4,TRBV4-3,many,CASSTGDGLNEKLFF,TGCGCCAGCAGCACGGGGGACGGACTTAATGAAAAACTGTTTTTT
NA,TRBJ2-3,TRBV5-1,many,CASSLGQANTDTQYF,TGCGCCAGCAGCTTGGGGCAGGCGAACACAGATACGCAGTATTTT
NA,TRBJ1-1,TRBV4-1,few,CASSQVGQNTEAFF,TGCGCCAGCAGCCAAGTTGGACAAAACACTGAAGCTTTCTTT
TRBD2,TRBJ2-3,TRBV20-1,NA,CSASSGGGRVDTQYF,TGCAGTGCTAGTAGTGGGGGGGGGAGGGTAGATACGCAGTATTTT
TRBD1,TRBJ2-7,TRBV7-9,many,CASSLGQGAVNEQYF,TGTGCCAGCAGCCTCGGACAGGGGGCAGTAAACGAGCAGTACTTC
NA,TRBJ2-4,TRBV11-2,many,CASRGPGGAKNIQYF,TGTGCCAGCAGGGGCCCTGGAGGGGCCAAAAACATTCAGTACTTC
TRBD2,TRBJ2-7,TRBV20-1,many,CSAPSLAGVSYEQYF,TGCAGTGCCCCGAGCCTAGCGGGGGTTAGCTACGAGCAGTACTTC
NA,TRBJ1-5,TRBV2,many,CASRVGNLASNQPQHF,TGTGCCAGCAGAGTCGGTAATCTAGCAAGCAATCAGCCCCAGCATTTT
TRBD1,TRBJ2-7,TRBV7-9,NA,CASSSHTGESSYEQYF,TGTGCCAGCAGCTCACATACAGGGGAAAGCTCCTACGAGCAGTACTTC
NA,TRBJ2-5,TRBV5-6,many,CASSLAGGRGPETQYF,TGTGCCAGCAGCTTGGCCGGTGGCCGGGGGCCAGAGACCCAGTACTTC
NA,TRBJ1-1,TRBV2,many,CASSRPPGSATEAFF,TGTGCCAGCAGTCGACCCCCGGGCTCGGCGACTGAAGCTTTCTTT
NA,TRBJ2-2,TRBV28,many,CASSPVDTGELFF,TGTGCCAGCAGTCCAGTAGACACCGGGGAGCTGTTTTTT
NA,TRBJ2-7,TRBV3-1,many,CASSRGGPTYEQYF,TGTGCCAGCAGCCGCGGGGGCCCGACCTACGAGCAGTACTTC
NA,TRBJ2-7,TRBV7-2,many,CASSLARGWGQSSYEQYF,TGTGCCAGCAGCTTAGCGCGGGGATGGGGACAAAGCTCCTACGAGCAGTACTTC
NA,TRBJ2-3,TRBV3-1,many,CASSQSPGLGTDTQYF,TGTGCCAGCAGCCAATCGCCGGGACTGGGGACAGATACGCAGTATTTT
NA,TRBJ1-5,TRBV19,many,CASSIGANSQRDNQPQHF,TGTGCCAGTAGTATTGGGGCAAATTCCCAACGAGACAATCAGCCCCAGCATTTT
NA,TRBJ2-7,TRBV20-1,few,CSAQRGGGYEQYF,TGCAGTGCCCAGAGGGGGGGGGGCTACGAGCAGTACTTC
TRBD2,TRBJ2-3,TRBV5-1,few,CASSGGASGLEDTQYF,TGCGCCAGCAGCGGAGGGGCTAGCGGTTTGGAAGATACGCAGTATTTT
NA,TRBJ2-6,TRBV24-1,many,CATSAGANVLTF,TGTGCCACCAGTGCCGGGGCCAACGTCCTGACTTTC
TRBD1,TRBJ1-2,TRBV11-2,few,CASSLGGTGSNYGYTF,TGTGCCAGCAGCTTAGGAGGGACAGGGTCGAACTATGGCTACACCTTC
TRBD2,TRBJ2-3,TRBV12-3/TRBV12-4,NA,CASRASLAGGSDTQYF,TGTGCCAGCAGAGCCTCACTAGCGGGGGGATCGGATACGCAGTATTTT
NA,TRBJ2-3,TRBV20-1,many,CSATVAESTDTQYF,TGCAGTGCTACGGTAGCGGAGAGCACAGATACGCAGTATTTT
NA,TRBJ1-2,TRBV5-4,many,CASSPRQVPSNSYGYTF,TGTGCCAGCAGCCCCCGACAGGTGCCGAGTAATTCCTATGGCTACACCTTC
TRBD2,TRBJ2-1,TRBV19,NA,CASRHIAGVYNEQFF,TGTGCCAGTAGACATATAGCGGGAGTCTACAATGAGCAGTTCTTC
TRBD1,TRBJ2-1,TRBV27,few,CASSEVGTGGLRGQFF,TGTGCCAGCAGTGAGGTCGGGACAGGAGGTTTACGGGGGCAGTTCTTC
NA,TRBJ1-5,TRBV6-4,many,CATHCRRRSNQPQHF,TGTGCCACCCACTGTCGCCGGAGGTCGAATCAGCCCCAGCATTTT
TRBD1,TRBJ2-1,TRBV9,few,CASSVGGQGASEQFF,TGTGCCAGCAGCGTAGGGGGACAGGGCGCGAGTGAGCAGTTCTTC
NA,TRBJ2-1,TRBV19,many,CASGPGSSSYNEQFF,TGTGCCAGTGGGCCGGGGAGCAGCTCCTACAATGAGCAGTTCTTC
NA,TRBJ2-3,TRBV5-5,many,CASSLASWRSSTDTQYF,TGTGCCAGCAGCTTGGCTTCCTGGCGGTCTAGCACAGATACGCAGTATTTT
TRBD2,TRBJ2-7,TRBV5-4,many,CASSYGTSGTYEQYF,TGTGCCAGCAGTTACGGGACTAGCGGGACCTACGAGCAGTACTTC
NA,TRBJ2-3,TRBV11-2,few,CASSLDVVGADTQYF,TGTGCCAGCAGCCTGGACGTTGTGGGCGCAGATACGCAGTATTTT
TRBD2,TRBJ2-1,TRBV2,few,CASSDGLAGSLKPSSYNEQFF,TGTGCCAGCAGTGATGGACTAGCGGGGTCTCTTAAGCCCAGCTCCTACAATGAGCAGTTCTTC
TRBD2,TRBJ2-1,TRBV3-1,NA,CASSQVGGGPGNEQFF,TGTGCCAGCAGCCAAGTTGGCGGGGGGCCGGGAAATGAGCAGTTCTTC
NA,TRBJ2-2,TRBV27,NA,CASSLGSAGELFF,TGTGCCAGCAGTTTGGGGAGCGCCGGGGAGCTGTTTTTT
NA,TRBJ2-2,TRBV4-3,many,CASSQESAGLTGELFF,TGCGCCAGCAGCCAAGAGTCGGCAGGGCTGACCGGGGAGCTGTTTTTT
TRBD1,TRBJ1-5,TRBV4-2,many,CASSQEPGTGAQPQHF,TGTGCCAGCAGCCAAGAACCCGGGACAGGGGCTCAGCCCCAGCATTTT
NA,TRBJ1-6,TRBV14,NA,CASSQAFGYNSPLHF,TGTGCCAGCAGCCAAGCTTTCGGGTATAATTCACCCCTCCACTTT
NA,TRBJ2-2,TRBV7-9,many,CASSLARENTGELFF,TGTGCCAGCAGCTTAGCGCGGGAAAACACCGGGGAGCTGTTTTTT
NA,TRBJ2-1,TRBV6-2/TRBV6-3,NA,CASSYLAVYNEQFF,TGTGCCAGCAGTTATTTAGCGGTCTACAATGAGCAGTTCTTC
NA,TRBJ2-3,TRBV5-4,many,CASRGRADTQYF,TGTGCCAGCAGGGGGCGCGCAGATACGCAGTATTTT
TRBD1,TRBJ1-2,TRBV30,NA,CAWTGGNYGYTF,TGTGCCTGGACAGGGGGCAACTATGGCTACACCTTC
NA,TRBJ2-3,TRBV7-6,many,CASSLGGVGADTQYF,TGTGCCAGCAGCTTAGGTGGGGTAGGGGCAGATACGCAGTATTTT